These 31 T cell receptor beta chains were sequenced from one sample in a study of CD8+CD57+ T cells in acquired aplastic anemia (dated by TCRdb to 2016 to 2018). For sequencing, an Illumina HiSeq 2000 was employed. Genomic DNA was used as template for profiling of TCR beta VDJ combinations and CDR3 sequences. TCRdb reanalyzed the raw reads on its own, using fastp at Q25 for trimming and MiXCR for clone calling, and kept in-frame beta chains. Every entry covers one CDR3 protein and lists the most common genes and DNA from its rows. In this sample the table shows around 130,000 distinct CDR3 sequences, 48% of which occur a single time. The leading ten clones occupy around 2.3% of the sample. The sample taken for sequencing was sorted CD4+, CD8+, or CD8+CD57+ T cells (not recorded which) from PBMCs. The source of these receptors is a human donor in good health, serving as a control.

This clonotype was counted ten times or more. This chain uses TRBV20-1 with TRBJ2-7; no clear D. The CDR3 has 14 residues. The germline V gene encodes CDR1 DFQATT and CDR2 SNEGSKA (reference sequence). V lost 6 bases to trimming and J lost 0 bases, with 15 bases between them. For the CDR3, the DNA is TGCAGTGCCGAGAGAGACGGATACTCCTACGAGCAGTACTTC. This sequence encodes CSAERDGYSYEQYF.

A few counts support this clonotype. With a much larger clone just one base away, this may be a read error. The rearrangement uses TRBV20-1 and TRBJ2-5, with D possibly TRBD1 on 6 matching bases. Germline loops: CDR1 DFQATT, CDR2 SNEGSKA (reference sequence). The CDR3 is made up of 11 amino acids. The CDR3 is CSGTAQETQCF. The CDR3 DNA is TGCAGTGGGACAGCCCAAGAGACCCAGTGCTTC.

As regards this clonotype: A read error may be the cause here, since a much bigger clone is one base away. Written as DNA, the CDR3 is TGTGCCGGCGGGGGGAGGGTTCTAACAGATACGCAGTATTTT. Its translation: CAGGGRVLTDTQYF. V and J are TRBV7-9 and TRBJ2-3; 8 positions match TRBD2. The CDR3 length is 14 residues. With V trimmed by 11 bases and J by 3 bases, 10 bases remained unmatched. Germline V gene sequence: CDR1 SEHNR, CDR2 FQNEAQ (reference sequence).

This CDR3 reads CASSAQGWGYGYTF. CDR3 bases: TGTGCCAGCAGCGCACAGGGATGGGGCTATGGCTACACCTTC. J is TRBJ1-2 and V is TRBV7-8; D might be TRBD1 (6 bases). V shed 5 bases and J shed 4 bases, with 14 bases lying between them. The germline gives CDR1 SGHVS, CDR2 FQNEAQ. CDR3 length: 14 amino acids.

This clonotype has ten or more counts. The chain carries TRBV2 and TRBJ2-3; D possibly corresponds to TRBD2 (6 bases). This CDR3 is built from 12 residues. Germline CDR1 SNHLY, CDR2 FYNNEI. The ends were cut back, 7 bases at V and 8 bases at J, with 13 bases in the middle. The CDR3 loop reads CASIGTATTQYF. In nucleotides, the CDR3 is TGTGCCAGCATAGGGACTGCAACTACGCAGTATTTT.

The chain is built from TRBV11-2 and TRBJ2-6; TRBD1 agrees at 7 bases. Losses at the gene ends were 5 bases for V and 3 bases for J; bases not matched to a gene: 7. Per the germline V gene, CDR1 is SGHAT and CDR2 is FQNNGV. The length of the CDR3 is 16 residues. The CDR3 bases are TGTGCCAGCAGCATTTACAGGGGCTATGGGGCCAACGTCCTGACTTTC. Translating it yields CASSIYRGYGANVLTF. The full variable domain, in which reference TRBV11-2 and TRBJ2-6 provide the parts outside the CDR3, is EAGVAQSPRYKIIEKRQSVAFWCNPISGHATLYWYQQILGQGPKLLIQFQNNGVVDDSQLPKDRFSAERLKGVDSTLKIQPAKLEDSAVYLCASSIYRGYGANVLTFGAGSRLTVL.

About this clonotype: Given a much more abundant clone one base away, this may be a read error. The rearrangement joins TRBV14 to TRBJ1-1; no clear D. Trimming stripped 2 bases from V and 0 bases from J, with 7 bases between. From germline, CDR1 is SGHDN and CDR2 FVKESK. The CDR3 runs 14 residues. This CDR3 is CASSQSAMNTEAFF. CDR3 nucleotides: TGTGCCAGCAGCCAATCCGCTATGAACACTGAAGCTTTCTTT.

The V gene is TRBV6-5, the J gene TRBJ2-7, with 7 bases lining up with TRBD1. V was clipped by 2 bases and J by 4 bases; unmatched bases: 5. This CDR3 has 14 amino acids. Germline values: CDR1 MNHEY, CDR2 SVGAGI. The CDR3 region has the DNA TGTGCCAGCAGTTACCTGGACAGGAGGTACGAGCAGTACTTC. Protein: CASSYLDRRYEQYF.

The chain couples TRBV7-6 to TRBJ2-3, with a possible D match to TRBD2 (7 bases). Per germline, CDR1 SGHVS and CDR2 FNYEAQ. The ends were cut back, 6 bases at V and 1 base at J, with 23 bases in the middle. CDR3 length: 18 amino acids. The CDR3 loop is CASSHTRGGGAGTDTQYF. Here the CDR3 DNA reads TGTGCCAGCAGTCATACCCGTGGTGGGGGGGCCGGCACAGATACGCAGTATTTT.

About this clonotype: A much larger clone differs by one base, so this may be a read error. The V call is TRBV5-1, the J call TRBJ1-2; no reliable D call. The CDR3 runs to 14 residues. V was pared by 4 bases and J by 4 bases, with 14 bases between. In germline, CDR1 is SGHRS, CDR2 YFSETQ. This CDR3 reads CASSMGGRGYGYTF. As DNA, the CDR3 is TGCGCCAGCAGCATGGGAGGGCGGGGCTATGGCTACACCTTC.

The rearrangement joins TRBV20-1 to TRBJ1-1, with D hard to call. The CDR3 runs to 13 residues. The germline V gene encodes CDR1 DFQATT and CDR2 SNEGSKA (reference sequence). V was trimmed by 3 bases and J by 1 base, leaving 9 bases between them. The CDR3 is CSASFLSNTEAFF. CDR3 in DNA: TGCAGTGCTAGTTTCCTATCGAACACTGAAGCTTTCTTT.

This clonotype appeared many times. The gene calls are TRBV6-1 and TRBJ2-5, with TRBD2 matching over 12 bases. The CDR3 spans 16 residues. J was trimmed by 5 bases and V by 5 bases; bases with no gene match: 9. CDR1 MNHNS and CDR2 SASEGT come from the germline V gene. DNA of the CDR3: TGTGCCAGCAGTCCCCGTACTAGCGGGGGGCGGGAGACCCAGTACTTC. This sequence encodes CASSPRTSGGRETQYF.

This clonotype is medium-sized in the sample. V and J are TRBV29-1 and TRBJ2-1; D call uncertain. The CDR3 has 12 residues. V was pared by 4 bases and J by 6 bases, with 10 bases between. Germline-derived CDR1 and CDR2 are SQVTM and ANQGSEA. The CDR3 sequence is CSVGPGFNEQFF. DNA for the CDR3: TGCAGCGTTGGCCCGGGTTTCAATGAGCAGTTCTTC.

This clonotype was seen at least ten times. V gene TRBV7-8 combines with J gene TRBJ2-7; 10 bases map to TRBD1. This CDR3 has 13 amino acids. Germline lookup yields CDR1 SGHVS and CDR2 FQNEAQ. V trimming: 3 bases; J trimming: 5 bases; junction bases outside the gene matches: 1. For the CDR3, the DNA is TGTGCCAGCAGCTTCGGGACAGGGGACGAGCAGTACTTC. It specifies CASSFGTGDEQYF.

This rearrangement joins TRBV16 to TRBJ2-1, with D perhaps matching TRBD1 or TRBD2 (5 bases each). The CDR3 extends over 14 amino acids. Germline V gene sequence: CDR1 KGHSY, CDR2 FQNENV. CDR3 sequence (DNA): TGTGCTAGAGCCCCGGGACCTCCCAACAATGAGCAGTTCTTC. Translating it yields CARAPGPPNNEQFF.

The genes are TRBV19 and TRBJ1-2; TRBD1 aligns across 7 bases. This CDR3 is 15 amino acids long. The trim removed 7 bases at V and 4 bases at J, leaving 12 bases unmatched. CDR1 and CDR2 (germline): LNHDA, SQIVND (reference sequence). The CDR3 DNA follows: TGTGCCAGTACCCCGGGGCAGGGGGTTAGCTATGGCTACACCTTC. It codes for CASTPGQGVSYGYTF.

This clonotype occurred once. The chain joins TRBV7-6 to TRBJ1-5; a weak D match, TRBD1 (6 bases). V was trimmed by 2 bases and J by 9 bases, leaving 11 bases between them. The germline CDR1 and CDR2 sequences are SGHVS and FNYEAQ. The CDR3 runs to 13 residues. The CDR3 here is CASSLKETGPQHF. The CDR3 DNA follows: TGTGCCAGCAGCTTAAAGGAGACAGGGCCCCAGCATTTT.

The chain joins TRBV29-1 to TRBJ2-6; TRBD2 is a possible D gene (5 bases). The germline V gene encodes CDR1 SQVTM and CDR2 ANQGSEA. The CDR3 extends over 14 amino acids. Trimming removed 6 bases from V and 1 base from J, with 10 bases in between. CDR3 DNA: TGCAGCGTCGCACGGGGTTCTGGGGCCAACGTCCTGACTTTC. Encoded protein: CSVARGSGANVLTF.

This clonotype has just one count. Here the CDR3 reads CASSQEGYSETQYF. The CDR3 region has the DNA TGTGCCAGCAGCCAAGAGGGCTATTCAGAGACCCAGTACTTC. This chain connects TRBV14 to TRBJ2-5; no firm D call. Germline V gene sequence: CDR1 SGHDN, CDR2 FVKESK. Deletions cut 0 bases from V and 4 bases from J, with 9 bases between. This CDR3 has 14 residues.

The table lists this clonotype with many counts. The chain carries TRBV11-2 and TRBJ1-2, with no clear D. The germline V and J ends were trimmed by 5 bases and 6 bases, with 13 bases remaining between them. This CDR3 contains 13 residues. Germline-derived CDR1 and CDR2 are SGHAT and FQNNGV. CDR3 region: CASSVGQLDGYTF. DNA for the CDR3: TGTGCCAGCAGCGTCGGTCAACTGGATGGCTACACCTTC. Variable domain in full (rest from reference TRBV11-2 and TRBJ1-2): EAGVAQSPRYKIIEKRQSVAFWCNPISGHATLYWYQQILGQGPKLLIQFQNNGVVDDSQLPKDRFSAERLKGVDSTLKIQPAKLEDSAVYLCASSVGQLDGYTFGSGTRLTVV.

V gene TRBV7-6 combines with J gene TRBJ2-3; 7 nucleotides align to TRBD1. The CDR3 loop spans 18 amino acids. J was trimmed by 5 bases and V by 0 bases; bases with no gene match: 14. CDR1 and CDR2 (germline): SGHVS, FNYEAQ. CDR3 amino acids: CASSLAGGPIGAEDTQYF. The CDR3 nucleotides read TGTGCCAGCAGCTTAGCAGGGGGCCCAATCGGGGCGGAAGATACGCAGTATTTT.

The chain carries TRBV19 and TRBJ2-7, with TRBD1 matching 9 bases. V shed 5 bases, J shed 4 bases, and the junction held 3 bases outside the gene matches. The CDR3 consists of 13 residues. CDR1 LNHDA and CDR2 SQIVND come from the germline V gene (reference sequence). The CDR3 nucleotides read TGTGCCAGTAGTTGGGACAGGGAGTACGAGCAGTACTTC. Residues: CASSWDREYEQYF.

The gene calls are TRBV10-3 and TRBJ2-7; 9 bases map to TRBD1. This CDR3 spans 15 amino acids. CDR1 and CDR2 from the germline V gene are ENHRY and SYGVKD. With 4 bases clipped from V and 6 bases from J, the junction kept 10 bases outside the gene matches. CDR3 sequence (DNA): TGTGCCATCAGTGCCTCGGGACAGGGATCCGGCGAGCAGTACTTC. Protein: CAISASGQGSGEQYF.

The rearrangement joins TRBV5-1 to TRBJ1-2; D remains unclear. Germline CDR1 reads SGHRS; CDR2 reads YFSETQ. V gave up 3 bases and J gave up 13 bases, with 13 bases separating them. CDR3 length: 11 amino acids. CDR3 residues: CASSSLLSCTF. CDR3 in DNA: TGCGCCAGCAGCTCGTTACTCAGCTGCACCTTC.

This clonotype appeared once. This chain uses TRBV29-1 with TRBJ2-2; D uncertain. The CDR3 consists of 12 residues. V lost 6 bases, J lost 2 bases, and 7 bases lay in between. Germline CDR1 reads SQVTM; CDR2 reads ANQGSEA. CDR3: CSVGPNTGELFF. CDR3 DNA sequence: TGCAGCGTCGGCCCCAACACCGGGGAGCTGTTTTTT.

This clonotype was found a few times. This sequence joins TRBV19 and TRBJ2-7, with 11 bases lining up with TRBD2. The germline gives CDR1 LNHDA, CDR2 SQIVND (reference sequence). The V gene end was trimmed by 2 bases and the J gene end by 3 bases; junction bases not matched to a gene: 0. CDR3 length equals 14 residues. The CDR3 sequence is CASSILAGGYEQYF. In DNA form, the CDR3 reads TGTGCCAGTAGTATACTAGCGGGGGGCTACGAGCAGTACTTC.

This clonotype has a count of ten or more. The chain carries TRBV10-3 and TRBJ2-3, with a weak D call TRBD2 (7 bases). V was clipped by 11 bases and J by 2 bases, with 23 bases between them. The V gene's germline CDR1 is ENHRY and CDR2 SYGVKD. The CDR3 loop spans 16 amino acids. The CDR3 DNA sequence: TGTGCCTCACAACGGGGGGCGGGCCAGATCACAGATACGCAGTATTTT. Protein product: CASQRGAGQITDTQYF.

This clonotype came up many times. The V call is TRBV25-1, the J call TRBJ2-2; weak D call: TRBD1 (6 bases). The V end was cut by 2 bases, the J end by 5 bases, with 12 bases between. Germline V gene lookup returns CDR1 MGHDK and CDR2 SYGVNS. The CDR3 totals 15 residues. The CDR3 here is CASSEAGAWTGELFF. The CDR3 bases are TGTGCCAGCAGTGAAGCAGGGGCATGGACCGGGGAGCTGTTTTTT.

The V call is TRBV5-1, the J call TRBJ2-3, with 12 bases that match TRBD2. V gave up 4 bases and J gave up 1 base; unmatched junction bases: 7. This CDR3 has 17 amino acids. Germline CDR1 SGHRS, CDR2 YFSETQ. In DNA form, the CDR3 reads TGCGCCAGCAGCGCCCTAGCGGGGGGGGTCGGCACAGATACGCAGTATTTT. Its protein product is CASSALAGGVGTDTQYF.

The rearrangement links TRBV20-1 to TRBJ2-3, with D unresolved. The V end was cut by 8 bases, the J end by 2 bases, with 5 bases between. The germline gives CDR1 DFQATT, CDR2 SNEGSKA (reference sequence). This CDR3 has 10 residues. CDR3 in amino acids: CSLTTDTQYF. CDR3 DNA sequence: TGCAGTCTAACCACAGATACGCAGTATTTT.

This rearrangement joins TRBV10-1 to TRBJ1-1; D ambiguous. CDR1 is WNHNN and CDR2 is SYGVQD in the germline V gene (reference sequence). The V end was cut by 2 bases, the J end by 8 bases, with 9 bases between. CDR3 size: 12 residues. Here the CDR3 reads CASSEHGEEAFF. The CDR3 DNA sequence: TGCGCCAGCAGTGAGCATGGGGAGGAAGCTTTCTTT.